These 8 T cell receptor beta chains were sequenced from one sample in a study of blood T cells in healthy people across ages. Primed by a sample-barcoded 5' primer and a J-beta primer mix, a second PCR proceeded for about 6 to 12 cycles. TCRdb re-analysed the 5' RACE reads in MiXCR, keeping a single row per CDR3 protein. The sample lists about 680,000 distinct CDR3 sequences, about 52% occurring once. What was sequenced was blood. The receptors here all came from a woman aged 60-75 years in good health.

Only a few counts were recorded for this clonotype. This rearrangement joins TRBV18 to TRBJ2-5, with TRBD1 matching over 9 bases. V shed 3 bases, J shed 7 bases, and the junction held 6 bases outside the gene matches. Germline V lookup: CDR1 KGHSH, CDR2 LQKENI. The CDR3 sequence is 14 residues long. The CDR3 DNA sequence: TGTGCCAGCTCACCCGGACAGGGGACGGGGACCCAGTACTTC. It codes for CASSPGQGTGTQYF.

In this sample, this clonotype turned up a few times. The V call is TRBV20-1, the J call TRBJ2-4; D is unresolved. Trimming stripped 0 bases from V and 7 bases from J, with 7 bases between. Germline loops: CDR1 DFQATT, CDR2 SNEGSKA (reference sequence). This CDR3 is built from 12 residues. The CDR3 DNA reads TGCAGTGCTAGAGAGGGGTGGAACATTCAGTACTTC. Protein product: CSAREGWNIQYF.

In its sample, this clonotype was seen a few times. The genes are TRBV5-1 and TRBJ2-1; 14 bases map to TRBD2. Per the germline V gene, CDR1 is SGHRS and CDR2 is YFSETQ. V was pared by 3 bases and J by 8 bases, with 4 bases of the junction left unmatched. The CDR3 sequence is 15 residues long. CDR3 in amino acids: CASSSGTSGRHEQFF. The CDR3 DNA sequence: TGCGCCAGCAGCTCGGGGACTAGCGGGAGACATGAGCAGTTCTTC.

In this sample, this clonotype turned up a few times. The chain couples TRBV6-1 to TRBJ1-6; the match to TRBD1 covers 7 bases. The trim removed 6 bases at V and 6 bases at J, leaving 8 bases unmatched. Looked up from germline, CDR1 is MNHNS and CDR2 is SASEGT. The CDR3 has 15 residues. Written as DNA, the CDR3 is TGTGCCAGCAGCGTCTTATCAGGGGGTAATTCACCCCTCCACTTT. Its protein is CASSVLSGGNSPLHF.

This chain connects TRBV29-1 to TRBJ2-3, with unresolved D. The CDR3 spans 11 residues. V was clipped by 5 bases and J by 4 bases, with 7 bases between them. The germline V gene has CDR1 SQVTM and CDR2 ANQGSEA. DNA of the CDR3: TGCAGCGTTCGGATCTCAGATACGCAGTATTTT. Its translation: CSVRISDTQYF.

This rearrangement joins TRBV24-1 to TRBJ2-1, with D possibly TRBD1 on 5 matching bases. Germline V CDR1 and CDR2: KGHDR, SFDVKD. The CDR3 totals 17 residues. V was pared by 4 bases and J by 0 bases, with 15 bases between. The CDR3 DNA follows: TGTGCCACCAGTGACCGGTCCCAGGGCTACTCCTACAATGAGCAGTTCTTC. Residues: CATSDRSQGYSYNEQFF.

The chain combines TRBV5-1 with TRBJ2-7; possible D gene TRBD2, 6 bases. This CDR3 has 16 residues. Germline V gene sequence: CDR1 SGHRS, CDR2 YFSETQ. Deletions cut 0 bases from V and 0 bases from J, with 13 bases between. In nucleotides, the CDR3 is TGCGCCAGCAGCTTGGAAGCGGGTTCCTTCTCCTACGAGCAGTACTTC. Its translation: CASSLEAGSFSYEQYF.

Remarks on this clonotype: Germline and junction disagree at one end, which may indicate a read error. The chain has TRBV3-1 and TRBJ2-4; the match to TRBD2 covers 7 bases. The CDR3 contains 15 residues. CDR1 is LGHDT, CDR2 YNNKEL, per germline (reference sequence). The CDR3 DNA follows: TGTGCCAGTAGCCAACCAGTGGCGGGAGTGTGGATTCAGTACTTC. Protein: CASSQPVAGVWIQYF.